This passage covers 18 T cell receptor beta chains from one sample sequenced in a study of blood T cell repertoires in COVID-19. Assay used: immunoSEQ multiplex PCR; TCRdb lists only in-frame clones, some missing. Counted here are about 170,000 clones, approximately 87% occurring once; the ten biggest clones make up 9.5% to 12%. Sample: peripheral blood. The origin of the receptors is a woman aged 55-75 years with COVID-19, enrolled during active disease.

V is TRBV7-6 and J is TRBJ1-2, with 8 bases aligning to TRBD1. CDR1 and CDR2 from the germline V gene are SGHVS and FNYEAQ. This CDR3 contains 15 residues. The V and J ends lost 5 bases and 4 bases, in that order; junction bases with no gene match: 9. Here the CDR3 reads CASSTGTGGIYGYTF. The CDR3 DNA reads as TGTGCCAGCAGCACCGGGACAGGCGGAATCTATGGCTACACCTTC.

The V call is TRBV5-6, the J call TRBJ1-5, with D tentatively TRBD1 (6 bases). From germline, CDR1 is SGHDT and CDR2 YYEEEE. The CDR3 has 15 amino acids. Trimming shortened V by 1 base and J by 1 base, and 9 bases separated the two germline ends. CDR3 sequence reads: CASSLLQGSNQPQHF. CDR3 DNA sequence: TGTGCCAGCAGCTTGCTTCAGGGGAGCAATCAGCCCCAGCATTTT. The full variable domain, with the rest looked up from reference TRBV5-6 and TRBJ1-5, is DAGVTQSPTHLIKTRGQQVTLRCSPKSGHDTVSWYQQALGQGPQFIFQYYEEEERQRGNFPDRFSGHQFPNYSSELNVNALLLGDSALYLCASSLLQGSNQPQHFGDGTRLSIL.

The chain recombines TRBV6-1 with TRBJ2-4; 7 nucleotides align to TRBD1. The CDR3 sequence is 16 residues long. V dropped 1 base and J dropped 1; count of bases not matched to a gene: 4. Germline V CDR1 and CDR2: MNHNS, SASEGT. The CDR3 region is CASSEGSRGAKNIQYF. For the CDR3, the DNA is TGTGCCAGCAGTGAAGGCAGCAGGGGGGCCAAAAACATTCAGTACTTC.

This clone has a handful of counts. This chain uses TRBV14 with TRBJ1-6; D is ambiguous. CDR3 size: 13 residues. Trimming removed 3 bases from V and 8 bases from J, with 8 bases in between. Germline CDR1 is SGHDN and CDR2 is FVKESK. The CDR3 nucleotides read TGTGCCAGCAGCCAGGACTTAGATTCACCCCTCCACTTT. It specifies CASSQDLDSPLHF.

The chain recombines TRBV6-5 with TRBJ1-5; tentatively, D is TRBD1 (6 bases). This CDR3 is built from 13 residues. Per the germline V gene, CDR1 is MNHEY and CDR2 is SVGAGI. Trimming took 4 bases from V and 2 from J, leaving 6 bases between them. CDR3 loop: CASSSGGNQPQHF. CDR3 bases: TGTGCCAGCAGTTCAGGGGGCAATCAGCCCCAGCATTTT.

This clone was seen only once. The genes are TRBV7-2 and TRBJ2-5, with TRBD2 matching 7 bases. The V gene's germline CDR1 is SGHTA and CDR2 FQGNSA. V lost 0 bases, J lost 5 bases, and 12 bases stayed unmatched. There are 17 residues in the CDR3. The CDR3 sequence: CASSLALWAGDSETQYF. As DNA, the CDR3 is TGTGCCAGCAGCTTAGCGCTCTGGGCGGGAGATAGTGAGACCCAGTACTTC.

This clone has just one count. This chain links TRBV5-1 with TRBJ2-3, with 13 bases matching TRBD2. V was pared by 3 bases and J by 0 bases, with 10 bases of the junction left unmatched. This CDR3 region has 19 residues. Germline loops: CDR1 SGHRS, CDR2 YFSETQ. As DNA, the CDR3 is TGCGCCAGCAGCTGGAAATCAAGACTAGCGGGGGGTAGCACAGATACGCAGTATTTT. Translating gives CASSWKSRLAGGSTDTQYF.

The rearrangement uses TRBV19 and TRBJ1-2, with D possibly TRBD1 on 5 matching bases. This CDR3 has 13 residues. Germline CDR1 and CDR2: LNHDA and SQIVND (reference sequence). V dropped 5 bases and J dropped 3 bases, with 10 bases sitting between them. In DNA, the CDR3 is TGTGCCAGTAGTGAATCGACAGACTATGGCTACACCTTC. It specifies CASSESTDYGYTF.

The chain has TRBV7-3 and TRBJ2-1; perhaps TRBD2 as D (6 bases). There are 14 residues in the CDR3. The V end was cut by 5 bases, the J end by 5 bases, with 13 bases between. Germline CDR1 SGHTA, CDR2 FQGTGA. CDR3 sequence: CASSPDLANNEQFF. In nucleotides, the CDR3 is TGTGCCAGCAGCCCTGATCTAGCGAACAATGAGCAGTTCTTC.

The chain links TRBV29-1 to TRBJ1-1; 10 nucleotides line up with TRBD1. Germline V gives CDR1 SQVTM, CDR2 ANQGSEA. The CDR3 contains 13 residues. Trimming removed 3 bases from V and 6 bases from J; junction bases left unmatched: 4. Written as DNA, the CDR3 is TGCAGCGTTGATAGGACAGGGGGAGCTGAAGCTTTCTTT. Its protein is CSVDRTGGAEAFF. Looking up the rest from reference TRBV29-1 and TRBJ1-1 gives the full variable domain: SAVISQKPSRDICQRGTSLTIQCQVDSQVTMMFWYRQQPGQSLTLIATANQGSEATYESGFVIDKFPISRPNLTFSTLTVSNMSPEDSSIYLCSVDRTGGAEAFFGQGTRLTVV.

The chain is built from TRBV4-3 and TRBJ2-1; 11 positions match TRBD2. CDR1 and CDR2 from the germline V gene are LGHNA and YSLEER. There are 15 residues in the CDR3. V shed 5 bases, J shed 8 bases, and the junction held 8 bases outside the gene matches. The CDR3: CASSEGLAGRDEQFF. The CDR3 nucleotides read TGCGCCAGCAGCGAAGGACTAGCGGGTCGGGATGAGCAGTTCTTC.

V gene TRBV7-9 combines with J gene TRBJ1-2; 8 bases are a match to TRBD1. The germline V gene encodes CDR1 SEHNR and CDR2 FQNEAQ (reference sequence). J was trimmed by 7 bases and V by 2 bases; bases with no gene match: 6. This CDR3 has 14 residues. Here the CDR3 DNA reads TGTGCCAGCAGCTTACCCGACAGGGGCCGTGGCTACACCTTC. Translating gives CASSLPDRGRGYTF. Filled out from reference TRBV7-9 and TRBJ1-2, the complete variable domain reads DTGVSQNPRHKITKRGQNVTFRCDPISEHNRLYWYRQTLGQGPEFLTYFQNEAQLEKSRLLSDRFSAERPKGSFSTLEIQRTEQGDSAMYLCASSLPDRGRGYTFGSGTRLTVV.

The CDR3 DNA reads as TGTGCCAGCAGTAAGACAGCGTATGAGCAGTTCTTC. It translates to CASSKTAYEQFF. The chain uses TRBV27 and TRBJ2-1, with TRBD1 as a possible D gene (5 bases). Trimming shortened V by 5 bases and J by 8 bases, and 10 bases separated the two germline ends. The length of the CDR3 is 12 residues. Germline V gene lookup returns CDR1 MNHEY and CDR2 SMNVEV (reference sequence).

V is TRBV7-2 and J is TRBJ2-3; the match to TRBD2 covers 7 bases. The V segment lost 6 bases and the J segment 6 bases; nucleotides outside the gene matches: 12. This CDR3 has 15 residues. Germline V lookup: CDR1 SGHTA, CDR2 FQGNSA. Here the CDR3 reads CASSRLAAPGDTQYF. The CDR3 region has the DNA TGTGCCAGCAGTCGGCTAGCGGCCCCGGGGGATACGCAGTATTTT.

This rearrangement joins TRBV19 to TRBJ2-1; TRBD2 is a possible D gene (6 bases). In germline, CDR1 is LNHDA, CDR2 SQIVND (reference sequence). Trimming shortened V by 7 bases and J by 0 bases, and 13 bases separated the two germline ends. The CDR3 runs 15 residues. The CDR3 coding sequence is TGTGCCAGTATGGGGGGTGGGAGCTCCTACAATGAGCAGTTCTTC. Translated, it gives CASMGGGSSYNEQFF.

The V gene is TRBV11-3, the J gene TRBJ2-1; maybe TRBD2 (6 bases). V was trimmed by 1 base and J by 7 bases, leaving 11 bases between them. Per the germline V gene, CDR1 is SGHNT and CDR2 is YENEEA. This CDR3 region has 14 residues. The CDR3 DNA reads as TGTGCCAGCAGCTTAGTGGCGGGGTCGAATGAGCAGTTCTTC. The encoded protein is CASSLVAGSNEQFF.

The rearrangement uses TRBV11-3 and TRBJ2-7; a possible D gene is TRBD2 (6 bases). The germline V gene has CDR1 SGHNT and CDR2 YENEEA. V lost 5 bases to trimming and J lost 0 bases, with 11 bases between them. The CDR3 runs 14 residues. CDR3 in DNA: TGTGCCAGCAGCCGGGACTTCGTCTCCTACGAGCAGTACTTC. Translating gives CASSRDFVSYEQYF. Looking up the rest from reference TRBV11-3 and TRBJ2-7 gives the full variable domain: EAGVVQSPRYKIIEKKQPVAFWCNPISGHNTLYWYLQNLGQGPELLIRYENEEAVDDSQLPKDRFSAERLKGVDSTLKIQPAELGDSAVYLCASSRDFVSYEQYFGPGTRLTVT.

This clone appeared a single time. The chain joins TRBV6-6 to TRBJ1-1; D is uncertain. Germline CDR1 and CDR2: MNHNY and SVGAGI (reference sequence). The CDR3 has 13 residues. The ends were cut back, 2 bases at V and 5 bases at J, with 9 bases in the middle. CDR3 region: CASSYARGTEAFF. CDR3 nucleotide sequence: TGTGCCAGCAGTTACGCACGAGGGACTGAAGCTTTCTTT.